This TCR beta chain was sequenced for a study of T cell repertoires in cytomegalovirus infection. Study as a whole: CMV infection and matching HLA type were both indicated by public TCR beta signatures. Overall study findings and caveats: The study found HLA-C-restricted CMV-specific TCR beta clonotypes dominating the ex vivo response. Using cumulative public TCR beta family frequency, the authors identified those who carried CMV together with the relevant HLA.

Notes on this clonotype: As yet, its antigen is unknown.

CDR1 is ENHRY and CDR2 is SYGVKD in the germline V gene. This CDR3 is 16 amino acids long. V trimming: 6 bases; J trimming: 7 bases; junction bases outside the gene matches: 8. TCRdb processed the reads anew with MiXCR; each CDR3 protein has one entry. The sample has around 630,000 distinct CDR3 sequences; around 24% are singletons. This clonotype was obtained from a human donor in good health (CMV status not recorded). Some clones in this sample may be carry-over from other donors' samples. V and J are TRBV10-3 and TRBJ2-1; 14 positions match TRBD2. Sequences were obtained from CD8+ T cells from PBMCs. This CDR3 reads CAIRRTSGGRGNEQFF. The CDR3 nucleotides are TGTGCCATCAGGAGGACTAGCGGGGGGCGAGGGAATGAGCAGTTCTTC.